The 27 T cell receptor beta chains in this list originate from one sample, sequenced in a study of T-cell memory formation after mild COVID-19 (dated by TCRdb to about 2021). The library was prepared using 5' RACE. Sequencing was performed on an Illumina NovaSeq 6000. TCRdb reprocessed the public reads (quality trimming at Q25 with fastp, clone calling with MiXCR) and kept in-frame beta chains. Each CDR3 protein appears once, grouped with its most common genes and DNA. The sample table contains about 320,000 distinct CDR3 sequences; only one count was recorded for around 15% of them. Of the sample, over 20% is held by the ten largest clones. The sample comprised PBMCs or a T cell subset sorted from them (not recorded which). These receptors were obtained from a man in his late teens or twenties who had mild COVID-19 (a few samples of this study predate the infection). The sample titles of this study are shuffled in the database, so cell type and time point are left out; the donor was told from shared clones.

This clonotype was counted a few times. The V gene is TRBV9, the J gene TRBJ2-4; 8 nucleotides agree with TRBD1. V shed 7 bases, J shed 0 bases, and the junction held 12 bases outside the gene matches. CDR3 length equals 17 residues. Germline V gene data show CDR1 as SGDLS and CDR2 as YYNGEE. The CDR3 loop is CASSRDGTGLAKNIQYF. CDR3 DNA: TGTGCCAGCTCCAGAGACGGGACAGGACTAGCCAAAAACATTCAGTACTTC.

The gene calls are TRBV12-5 and TRBJ2-2; 8 bases map to TRBD1. In germline, CDR1 is LGHNT, CDR2 FRNRAP. J lost 2 bases, V lost 3 bases, and 5 bases had no gene match. This CDR3 comprises 16 residues. The CDR3 DNA reads as TGTGCTAGTGGTTTCACGGGGACAGGCAACACCGGGGAGCTGTTTTTT. Protein product: CASGFTGTGNTGELFF.

The V and J genes are TRBV7-9 and TRBJ2-2; 7 bases are a match to TRBD2. The ends lost 3 bases at V and 6 bases at J; junction bases unmatched: 1. The CDR3 has 13 amino acids. CDR1 is SEHNR and CDR2 is FQNEAQ in the germline V gene (reference sequence). DNA of the CDR3: TGTGCCAGCAGCTTTCTAGCGGCCGGGGAGCTGTTTTTT. Encoded protein: CASSFLAAGELFF.

The chain combines TRBV4-1 with TRBJ1-2; 9 bases map to TRBD1. Germline CDR1 reads MGHRA; CDR2 reads YSYEKL. V was pared by 2 bases and J by 4 bases, with 5 bases of the junction left unmatched. The CDR3 contains 15 residues. CDR3 in amino acids: CASSQLTGGSYGYTF. The CDR3 region has the DNA TGCGCCAGCAGCCAACTGACAGGGGGTAGCTATGGCTACACCTTC.

In this sample, this clonotype turned up a few times. The gene calls are TRBV6-2 or TRBV6-3 and TRBJ2-5; a possible D gene is TRBD2 (6 bases). The CDR3 is 14 amino acids. V shed 6 bases and J shed 4 bases, with 15 bases lying between them. Germline CDR1 is MNHEY and CDR2 is SVGEGT. Written as DNA, the CDR3 is TGTGCCAGCAGCGGTAGACTAGTCGGAGAGACCCAGTACTTC. Amino acid sequence: CASSGRLVGETQYF.

This chain links TRBV5-1 with TRBJ2-5, with D possibly TRBD2 on 5 matching bases. Trimming took off 0 bases at V and 4 bases at J, with 13 bases between the two ends. CDR3 length equals 15 residues. Germline-derived CDR1 and CDR2 are SGHRS and YFSETQ. CDR3 DNA: TGCGCCAGCAGCTTGGAAGGACGGAGGAGAGAGACCCAGTACTTC. Translating gives CASSLEGRRRETQYF.

This chain joins TRBV2 and TRBJ1-5, with D possibly matching TRBD1 (5 bases). This CDR3 spans 12 amino acids. Trimming removed 11 bases at V and 5 bases at J, with 13 bases between. CDR1 is SNHLY and CDR2 is FYNNEI in the germline V gene. The CDR3 region has the DNA TGTGCCGGGGGAAGGGACTATCAGCCCCAGCATTTT. This gives the protein CAGGRDYQPQHF.

There are a few counts of this clonotype. V usage is TRBV6-5 and J usage is TRBJ1-1; D unresolved. CDR3 length: 14 residues. Between the trimmed V and J ends, which lost 2 bases and 1 base, there was a span of 8 bases. CDR1 is MNHEY and CDR2 is SVGAGI in the germline V gene. The CDR3 sequence: CASSYRYRNTEAFF. CDR3 nucleotide sequence: TGTGCCAGCAGTTACCGTTATAGGAACACTGAAGCTTTCTTT.

This clonotype was seen a few times. The V call is TRBV15, the J call TRBJ2-5; TRBD1 might be the D (6 bases). Germline V gene sequence: CDR1 LNHNV, CDR2 YYDKDF (reference sequence). The CDR3 length is 15 residues. V lost 5 bases and J lost 5, with 18 bases in between. CDR3 nucleotides: TGTGCCACCAGCCCAGGACAGACCGACGGGGAGACCCAGTACTTC. As protein: CATSPGQTDGETQYF.

This clonotype was counted between two and nine times. The gene calls are TRBV30 and TRBJ2-1; no definite D call. The germline gives CDR1 GTSNPN, CDR2 SVGIG (reference sequence). V lost 2 bases, J lost 5 bases, and 10 bases lay in between. The CDR3 has 13 amino acids. The CDR3 DNA is TGTGCCTGGAGTCTCTCAGGAGACAATGAGCAGTTCTTC. Its protein product is CAWSLSGDNEQFF.

The chain employs TRBV7-3 and TRBJ2-3; D is ambiguous. Germline V gives CDR1 SGHTA, CDR2 FQGTGA. Trimming cost V 2 bases and J 4 bases, with 10 bases left between them. This CDR3 spans 14 amino acids. The CDR3 here is CASSLGLGADTQYF. CDR3 DNA: TGTGCCAGCAGCTTAGGCCTAGGCGCAGATACGCAGTATTTT.

This clonotype was seen many times. The rearrangement joins TRBV5-1 to TRBJ2-5; TRBD2 matches 7 bases. Unmatched junction bases numbered 6, after V lost 1 base and J lost 6 bases. Germline V gene sequence: CDR1 SGHRS, CDR2 YFSETQ. The CDR3 runs to 14 residues. CDR3 sequence reads: CASSLLAGEKTQYF. The CDR3 DNA is TGCGCCAGCAGCTTGTTGGCGGGGGAGAAGACCCAGTACTTC.

The chain employs TRBV7-8 and TRBJ2-7; the match to TRBD2 covers 8 bases. There are 16 residues in the CDR3. Germline loops: CDR1 SGHVS, CDR2 FQNEAQ. The junction had 6 bases not matched to a gene; V was cut back by 0 bases and J by 2 bases. Here the CDR3 DNA reads TGTGCCAGCAGCTTAGCGCCAGCGGGGGCAACCTACGAGCAGTACGTC. Its protein product is CASSLAPAGATYEQYV.

This CDR3 is CASSSIGSNGLAGSSEQFF. The CDR3 region has the DNA TGTGCCAGCAGCTCGATAGGAAGCAACGGACTAGCGGGAAGTAGTGAGCAGTTCTTC. This chain uses TRBV7-9 with TRBJ2-1; TRBD2 matches at 12 bases. V shed 4 bases and J 9 bases; nucleotides not matched to a gene: 19. The CDR3 is 19 residues long. In germline, CDR1 is SEHNR, CDR2 FQNEAQ (reference sequence). The full variable domain, its missing parts supplied by reference TRBV7-9 and TRBJ2-1, is DTGVSQNPRHKITKRGQNVTFRCDPISEHNRLYWYRQTLGQGPEFLTYFQNEAQLEKSRLLSDRFSAERPKGSFSTLEIQRTEQGDSAMYLCASSSIGSNGLAGSSEQFFGPGTRLTVL.

This clonotype was recorded many times. The CDR3 sequence: CASSSGQGGYNEQFF. The CDR3 coding sequence is TGTGCCAGCAGTTCGGGACAGGGAGGCTACAATGAGCAGTTCTTC. V is TRBV6-2 or TRBV6-3 and J is TRBJ2-1; 9 nucleotides line up with TRBD1. V shed 4 bases and J 3 bases; nucleotides not matched to a gene: 4. In germline, CDR1 is MNHEY, CDR2 SVGEGT. The CDR3 length is 15 residues.

V usage is TRBV9 and J usage is TRBJ1-1; a possible D gene is TRBD1 (5 bases). The CDR3 sequence is 16 residues long. V lost 0 bases and J lost 3, with 15 bases in between. Germline lookup yields CDR1 SGDLS and CDR2 YYNGEE. DNA of the CDR3: TGTGCCAGCAGCGTAGAAGACCCGGGGGTAGACACTGAAGCTTTCTTT. Protein product: CASSVEDPGVDTEAFF.

The chain employs TRBV6-4 and TRBJ2-5, with TRBD1 matching over 7 bases. Germline-derived CDR1 and CDR2 are MRHNA and SNTAGT. V shed 5 bases and J 4 bases; nucleotides not matched to a gene: 4. The CDR3 consists of 13 residues. The CDR3 region has the DNA TGTGCCAGCAGTCGAAGACAGGGAGAGACCCAGTACTTC. It yields the protein CASSRRQGETQYF.

The rearrangement links TRBV7-9 to TRBJ1-5; TRBD1 matches 9 bases. The junction had 12 bases not matched to a gene; V was cut back by 1 base and J by 2 bases. CDR3 length: 19 residues. Germline CDR1 reads SEHNR; CDR2 reads FQNEAQ (reference sequence). CDR3 DNA: TGTGCCAGCAGCTTAGGGCCGGGACAGGGCCCTTTGGGCAATCAGCCCCAGCATTTT. This translates into CASSLGPGQGPLGNQPQHF.

The V call is TRBV29-1, the J call TRBJ2-5; 8 bases align to TRBD2. Germline V lookup: CDR1 SQVTM, CDR2 ANQGSEA. The CDR3 runs to 15 residues. With V trimmed by 0 bases and J by 4 bases, 7 bases remained unmatched. CDR3 sequence (DNA): TGCAGCGTTGAAGAGAGGCGGGGGGTCCGAGAGACCCAGTACTTC. It encodes CSVEERRGVRETQYF.

The J gene is TRBJ1-4, the V gene TRBV4-3; D possibly corresponds to TRBD1 (5 bases). V was clipped by 0 bases and J by 14 bases, with 16 bases between them. CDR3 length: 14 residues. From germline, CDR1 is LGHNA and CDR2 YSLEER. DNA of the CDR3: TGCGCCAGCAGCCAAGAATGGCAGGGCGAGCGGCTGTTTTTT. It encodes CASSQEWQGERLFF.

J is TRBJ2-5 and V is TRBV18; no definite D call. Germline CDR1 reads KGHSH; CDR2 reads LQKENI. The CDR3 extends over 13 amino acids. In nucleotides, the CDR3 is TGTGCAGCTCTGGACGGGTCTAGGGAGACCCAGTACTTC. It codes for CAALDGSRETQYF. Drawing the rest from reference TRBV18 and TRBJ2-5, the complete variable domain is NAGVMQNPRHLVRRRGQEARLRCSPMKGHSHVYWYRQLPEEGLKFMVYLQKENIIDESGMPKERFSAEFPKEGPSILRIQQVVRGDSAAYFCAALDGSRETQYFGPGTRLLVL.

V and J are TRBV20-1 and TRBJ1-1, with D maybe TRBD1 (6 bases). The germline gives CDR1 DFQATT, CDR2 SNEGSKA (reference sequence). The CDR3 contains 13 residues. Trimming removed 1 base at V and 4 bases at J, with 10 bases between. CDR3 sequence (DNA): TGCAGTGCTAGAGTGGACAGTTTCACTGAAGCTTTCTTT. The encoded protein is CSARVDSFTEAFF.

The chain carries TRBV2 and TRBJ2-3; 11 nucleotides line up with TRBD2. Trimming removed 8 bases from V and 6 bases from J; junction bases left unmatched: 13. The germline V gene has CDR1 SNHLY and CDR2 FYNNEI. The CDR3 loop spans 16 amino acids. The DNA of the CDR3 is TGTGCCAGCTTCCGGATGGTAGCGGGGGGGAAGGATACGCAGTATTTT. Residues: CASFRMVAGGKDTQYF. Based on the CDR3 plus reference TRBV2 and TRBJ2-3, the full variable domain is EPEVTQTPSHQVTQMGQEVILRCVPISNHLYFYWYRQILGQKVEFLVSFYNNEISEKSEIFDDQFSVERPDGSNFTLKIRSTKLEDSAMYFCASFRMVAGGKDTQYFGPGTRLTVL.

The J gene is TRBJ1-5, the V gene TRBV4-2; 7 nucleotides agree with TRBD1. The CDR3 length is 15 residues. V dropped 1 base and J dropped 5; count of bases not matched to a gene: 5. CDR1 is LGHNA, CDR2 YNFKEQ, per germline. This CDR3 reads CASSQAGGNDQPQHF. CDR3 DNA: TGTGCCAGCAGCCAAGCAGGGGGGAACGATCAGCCCCAGCATTTT.

This clonotype was seen only a few times. V gene TRBV12-3 or TRBV12-4 combines with J gene TRBJ2-7, with TRBD2 matching over 7 bases. The CDR3 is 13 residues long. Trimming at V came to 5 bases and at J to 1 base, leaving 2 bases not matched to a gene. CDR3 DNA: TGTGCCAGCAGTACTAGCGTTTCCTACGAGCAGTACGTC. Amino acid sequence: CASSTSVSYEQYV.

This clonotype has only a few counts. The chain has TRBV6-1 and TRBJ2-5; 9 nucleotides agree with TRBD1. CDR1 is MNHNS and CDR2 is SASEGT in the germline V gene. Trimming at V came to 3 bases and at J to 6 bases, leaving 8 bases not matched to a gene. The CDR3 is made up of 15 amino acids. This chain's CDR3 is CASSEGTGGLKTQYF. The CDR3 DNA is TGTGCCAGCAGTGAGGGAACAGGGGGCCTGAAGACCCAGTACTTC.

The V call is TRBV7-2, the J call TRBJ1-5; 7 bases align to TRBD1. CDR1 and CDR2 from the germline V gene are SGHTA and FQGNSA. This CDR3 contains 17 residues. V gave up 4 bases and J gave up 1 base; unmatched junction bases: 10. This CDR3 reads CASSSIARQGSNQPQHF. The CDR3 DNA reads TGTGCCAGCAGCTCAATCGCCCGACAGGGAAGCAATCAGCCCCAGCATTTT.